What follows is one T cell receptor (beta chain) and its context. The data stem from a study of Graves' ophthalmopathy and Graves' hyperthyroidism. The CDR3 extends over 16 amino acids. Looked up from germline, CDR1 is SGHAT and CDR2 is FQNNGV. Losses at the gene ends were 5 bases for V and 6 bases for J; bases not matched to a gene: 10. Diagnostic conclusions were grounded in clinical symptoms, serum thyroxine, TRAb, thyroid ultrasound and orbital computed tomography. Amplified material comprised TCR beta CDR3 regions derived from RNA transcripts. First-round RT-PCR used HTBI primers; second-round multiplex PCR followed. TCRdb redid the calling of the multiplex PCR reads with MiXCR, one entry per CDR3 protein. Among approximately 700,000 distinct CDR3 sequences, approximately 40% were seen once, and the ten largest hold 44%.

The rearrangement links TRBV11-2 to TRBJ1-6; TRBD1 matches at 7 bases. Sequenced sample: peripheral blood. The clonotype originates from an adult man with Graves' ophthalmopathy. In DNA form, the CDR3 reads TGTGCCAGCAGCCAATTTGGACAGGAGCTTAATTCACCCCTCCACTTT. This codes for CASSQFGQELNSPLHF.